In its sample, the clone carrying this T cell receptor beta chain ranks as medium-sized (0.01 to 0.1%). Only in-frame clones appear in the TCRdb table, and some are missing; sequencing was by immunoSEQ multiplex PCR. The sample contains about 20,000 clones, about 84% of which appear only once. This sample was taken from a study of T cell changes during pregnancy in multiple sclerosis. CDR1 and CDR2 from the germline V gene are MRHNA and SNTAGT. This CDR3 contains 15 residues. With 6 bases clipped from V and 4 bases from J, the junction kept 9 bases outside the gene matches. The chain links TRBV6-4 to TRBJ2-1, with TRBD1 matching over 7 bases. The source of this sequence is a female donor with multiple sclerosis, enrolled in a pregnancy study. The sample in question was CD8+ T cells from peripheral blood mononuclear cells, obtained after pregnancy. The CDR3 bases are TGTGCCAGCAGCCAGGGGACAGACATGTACAATGAGCAGTTCTTC. This encodes CASSQGTDMYNEQFF.